Listed here are 2 T cell receptor beta chains from one sample, sequenced in a study of T cell responses to AZD1222 COVID-19 vaccine. Sequenced by immunoSEQ multiplex PCR; TCRdb stores in-frame clones only, minus some. The table records 130,000 to 150,000 clones, around 90% of them present only once. The material was peripheral blood, obtained 28 days after the second dose of the MenACWY control vaccine. These receptors came from an adult who received the MenACWY meningococcal vaccine as a control.

The chain employs TRBV14 and TRBJ2-1, with 9 bases lining up with TRBD2. Germline V gene lookup returns CDR1 SGHDN and CDR2 FVKESK. V lost 1 base and J lost 7; bases outside the gene matches: 2. This CDR3 is 14 amino acids long. The CDR3, as DNA: TGTGCCAGCAGCCAAGGACTAGCGGCGAATGAGCAGTTCTTC. Translating gives CASSQGLAANEQFF.

J is TRBJ1-5 and V is TRBV10-2, with 12 positions matching TRBD1. The CDR3 loop spans 14 amino acids. Germline CDR1 is WSHSY and CDR2 is SAAADI. Unmatched junction bases numbered 2, after V lost 5 bases and J lost 6 bases. This chain's CDR3 is CASSRDRGRQPQHF. The DNA of the CDR3 is TGCGCCAGCAGTAGGGACAGGGGGCGTCAGCCCCAGCATTTT.